This T cell receptor beta chain was documented in a study of molecular identifiers for immune sequencing clone quantification. General study results and limits: Identical TCR molecules that share a barcode could lead to an underestimation of highly expanded clone sizes. Clones that had above 20 RNA copies took up over 98% of effector molecules but under 1% in naive cells.

Previously described methods with listed TCR primers produced the bulk TCR libraries. TCRdb reprocessed the PCR reads with MiXCR, giving one entry per CDR3 protein. Seen here are over 550,000 distinct CDR3 sequences, over 25% observed once, and the top ten hold roughly 0.83%. The CDR3 is 15 amino acids. CDR1 and CDR2 from the germline V gene are LGHNA and YSLEER. In regard to this clonotype: The antigen remains undetermined. The junction does not match germline at one end; this may be a read error.

For naive CD8 T cells, sorting used the CD8+CD4-CCR7+CD45RA+ phenotype. The sequencing sample was made of naive CD8+ T cells from blood, with Jurkat cell RNA spiked in. Subset denoted: FACS-sorted CD8+CD4-CCR7+CD45RA+ naive T cells. The chain combines TRBV4-3 with TRBJ2-7; D is unresolved. This sequence originates from a human donor in good health. Some libraries in this study had Jurkat cell RNA spiked in. Here the CDR3 DNA reads TGCGCCAGCAGCCAAGGGCTGGCAGGTAGCTACGCGCAGTACTTC. Amino acid sequence: CASSQGLAGSYAQYF.